The 10 T cell receptor beta chains below were found in one sample sequenced in a study of shared clonotypes between healthy human individuals. Libraries were prepared by immunoSEQ multiplex PCR; TCRdb keeps only in-frame clonotypes and omits some of them. In the table there are around 700,000 clones, around 73% of which are singletons. Sequencing was carried out using memory CD4+ T cells sorted from blood. Subset denoted: CD45RA-negative fraction. The receptors were gathered from a young woman in good health.

J is TRBJ2-7 and V is TRBV19; D possibly corresponds to TRBD2 (6 bases). V lost 3 bases and J 0 bases, leaving 12 bases between the germline ends. Germline CDR1 LNHDA, CDR2 SQIVND (reference sequence). CDR3 length: 15 amino acids. The CDR3 is CASSMKRALSYEQYF. In DNA form, the CDR3 reads TGTGCCAGTAGTATGAAGCGGGCCCTCTCCTACGAGCAGTACTTC.

This clone was recorded a few times. This CDR3 reads CASSFPFGLAGSSYEQYF. The CDR3 bases are TGTGCCAGCAGTTTCCCTTTCGGGCTAGCGGGGAGCTCCTACGAGCAGTACTTC. V gene TRBV28 combines with J gene TRBJ2-7; 9 positions match TRBD2. The CDR3 runs 18 residues. CDR1 MDHEN and CDR2 SYDVKM come from the germline V gene. V gave up 3 bases and J gave up 0 bases; unmatched junction bases: 12.

The chain links TRBV27 to TRBJ1-1; possible D gene TRBD1, 5 bases. Germline CDR1 MNHEY, CDR2 SMNVEV (reference sequence). V was trimmed by 2 bases and J by 8 bases, leaving 15 bases between them. The CDR3 spans 14 residues. This chain's CDR3 is CASSLRTPGLEAFF. CDR3 nucleotide sequence: TGTGCCAGCAGTTTAAGGACCCCGGGGCTCGAAGCTTTCTTT.

The rearrangement links TRBV6-1 to TRBJ2-3; 12 bases match TRBD2. The CDR3 runs to 15 residues. Trimming took 6 bases from V and 4 from J; bases not matched to a gene: 5. Germline CDR1 MNHNS, CDR2 SASEGT. The CDR3 DNA is TGTGCCAGCAGGGACCTAGCGGGAGGGTCAGATACGCAGTATTTT. Its translation is CASRDLAGGSDTQYF.

This clone has a handful of counts. V usage is TRBV2 and J usage is TRBJ1-2; the match to TRBD1 covers 7 bases. The CDR3 contains 15 residues. V lost 4 bases to trimming and J lost 0 bases; unmatched junction nucleotides: 5. Germline V CDR1 and CDR2: SNHLY, FYNNEI. The CDR3 nucleotides read TGTGCCAGCAGTGTTAGACAGGGCCCTAACTATGGCTACACCTTC. Protein product: CASSVRQGPNYGYTF.

DNA of the CDR3: TGTGCCAGCAGCCCCTTGGGGGGAGGGCTTCCGGGTACGCAGTATTTT. Residues: CASSPLGGGLPGTQYF. This sequence joins TRBV5-4 and TRBJ2-3; the match to TRBD2 covers 7 bases. In germline, CDR1 is SGHNT, CDR2 YYREEE (reference sequence). With 4 bases clipped from V and 8 bases from J, the junction kept 16 bases outside the gene matches. The CDR3 totals 16 residues.

The gene calls are TRBV4-2 and TRBJ1-5; TRBD1 matches at 9 bases. Germline V gives CDR1 LGHNA, CDR2 YNFKEQ. The V and J ends lost 3 bases and 4 bases, in that order; junction bases with no gene match: 1. This CDR3 is built from 14 residues. The CDR3 DNA is TGTGCCAGCAGCCAGGACAGGGGAAATCAGCCCCAGCATTTT. This codes for CASSQDRGNQPQHF.

This clone turned up a few times. V is TRBV30 and J is TRBJ1-3; a possible D gene is TRBD1 (5 bases). Germline assignment: CDR1 GTSNPN and CDR2 SVGIG (reference sequence). The CDR3 totals 13 residues. The V gene lost 0 bases and the J gene lost 3 bases, with 6 bases spanning the gap. CDR3 sequence reads: CAWSVTVGNTIYF. The CDR3 DNA reads as TGTGCCTGGAGTGTGACAGTTGGAAACACCATATATTTT.

This clone occurred once. V is TRBV6-5 and J is TRBJ2-7, with D possibly TRBD2 on 6 matching bases. Trimming removed 9 bases from V and 3 bases from J, with 15 bases in between. CDR1 is MNHEY and CDR2 is SVGAGI in the germline V gene. CDR3 length: 13 amino acids. In DNA, the CDR3 is TGTGCCAGATTGGGACCCGGGGGCTACGAGCAGTACTTC. Translated: CARLGPGGYEQYF.

The J gene is TRBJ1-5, the V gene TRBV19, with 9 bases lining up with TRBD1. Germline lookup yields CDR1 LNHDA and CDR2 SQIVND (reference sequence). The CDR3 is 15 amino acids. V dropped 7 bases and J dropped 5; count of bases not matched to a gene: 9. The CDR3 bases are TGTGCCAGTACTTCACAGGGGGCTGAAGATCAGCCCCAGCATTTT. It is translated as CASTSQGAEDQPQHF.